A selection of T cell receptor beta chains follows, all from one sample in a study of regulatory T cells in long-lasting Graves disease. TCRdb reanalysed the multiplex PCR reads using MiXCR and keeps one entry per CDR3 protein. The repertoire consists of about 540,000 distinct CDR3 sequences, with roughly 14% occurring once and the leading ten covering under 10%. These data also featured in a second study, about T cells in Graves' hyperthyroidism and ophthalmopathy.

Specimen: peripheral blood mononuclear cells (PBMCs), collected at new diagnosis, from a patient treated with antithyroid drugs. Source of these receptors: a man aged 30-40 years with Graves disease. The conserved cysteine and the conserved F or W are not part of the CDR3 here. The order of the fields is CDR3 protein, J gene, V gene.

ASRWGRSSTGELF | TRBJ2-2 | TRBV12-3/TRBV12-4
ASSHLGKNTDTQY | TRBJ2-3 | TRBV14
ASSLGLGQALNTEAF | TRBJ1-1 | TRBV7-9
ASSQNEAQY | TRBJ2-3 | TRBV3-1
ASSLGLAVGSSYEQY | TRBJ2-7 | TRBV6-5
ASSLGSAVSSYNEQF | TRBJ2-1 | TRBV7-2
AWRLQNGDTQY | TRBJ2-3 | TRBV30
ASTWTGGSSGYGYT | TRBJ1-2 | TRBV27
ASPGTSGSPLRTDTQY | TRBJ2-3 | TRBV13
ASSLRTGELF | TRBJ2-2 | TRBV7-2
ASSTGANVLT | TRBJ2-6 | TRBV19
ASSSSGGTYIQETQY | TRBJ2-5 | TRBV11-2
ASSFGVAGSGELF | TRBJ2-2 | TRBV12-3/TRBV12-4
ASSPEIGMDNEQF | TRBJ2-1 | TRBV7-6
ASSFRESYEQY | TRBJ2-7 | TRBV12-3/TRBV12-4
ASSLPGLAGVAYNEQF | TRBJ2-1 | TRBV5-1
SSSGTQGMDEQF | TRBJ2-1 | TRBV29-1
ASSTQGEQF | TRBJ2-1 | TRBV7-3
AWNVAGGPDTQY | TRBJ2-3 | TRBV30
ASSQFSGNTQETQY | TRBJ2-5 | TRBV14
ASSLGLAGALADHNEQF | TRBJ2-1 | TRBV5-6
SVGVNEQF | TRBJ2-1 | TRBV20-1
ASSAGTVKAPGNEQY | TRBJ2-7 | TRBV12-3/TRBV12-4
ASSLAGVNTEAF | TRBJ1-1 | TRBV7-9
SASSQNIQY | TRBJ2-4 | TRBV20-1
ASSPGQVTIEQF | TRBJ2-1 | TRBV12-3/TRBV12-4
ASRVGGVGTEAF | TRBJ1-1 | TRBV6-1
ASSPPGLPYGYT | TRBJ1-2 | TRBV19
ASSQVPGSSYNEQF | TRBJ2-1 | TRBV3-1
ASSLSGFLAKNIQH | TRBJ2-4 | TRBV27
SAPEGASGRAWHEQY | TRBJ2-7 | TRBV20-1
ASSLAARRQY | TRBJ2-3 | TRBV5-1
ASSPQGPSFKETQY | TRBJ2-5 | TRBV7-3
ATEGEGIYNEQF | TRBJ2-1 | TRBV4-2
SASPGGGIIYEQY | TRBJ2-7 | TRBV20-1
SAGGAANSPLH | TRBJ1-6 | TRBV20-1
AWSPGQGGGYT | TRBJ1-2 | TRBV30
SARGGNRHEQY | TRBJ2-7 | TRBV20-1